The entry below describes one T cell receptor beta chain. Its antigen is not identified. The data belong to a study of blood T cells in healthy people across ages. Study conclusions and caveats: The diversity estimates, figures obtained from one million T cells, were considered underestimates. It was not known whether donors were CMV positive (a possible confounder of expanded clonotype changes). Fewer expanded clones and more diversity marked long-lived versus aged donors.

Next came a second PCR, run for about 6 to 11 cycles, which used a sample-barcoded 5' primer along with a J-beta primer mix. Sequencing recovered at least 3 million CDR3-containing paired-end reads from each sample. TCRdb itself ran the 5' RACE reads through MiXCR, one entry per CDR3 protein. The sample includes around 990,000 distinct CDR3 sequences, around two fifths of them seen just once. Trimming left V 5 bases short and J 8 bases short, with 21 bases between. The CDR3 totals 15 residues. Germline CDR1 and CDR2: SEHNR and FQNEAQ (reference sequence). The chain couples TRBV7-9 to TRBJ1-1; D is ambiguous. Sample: blood. This sequence was found in a man aged 18 to 29 in good health. The DNA of the CDR3 is TGTGCCAGCAGCGACTTCACGGGCGGCCGAAAGGAAGCTTTCTTT. Encoded protein: CASSDFTGGRKEAFF.